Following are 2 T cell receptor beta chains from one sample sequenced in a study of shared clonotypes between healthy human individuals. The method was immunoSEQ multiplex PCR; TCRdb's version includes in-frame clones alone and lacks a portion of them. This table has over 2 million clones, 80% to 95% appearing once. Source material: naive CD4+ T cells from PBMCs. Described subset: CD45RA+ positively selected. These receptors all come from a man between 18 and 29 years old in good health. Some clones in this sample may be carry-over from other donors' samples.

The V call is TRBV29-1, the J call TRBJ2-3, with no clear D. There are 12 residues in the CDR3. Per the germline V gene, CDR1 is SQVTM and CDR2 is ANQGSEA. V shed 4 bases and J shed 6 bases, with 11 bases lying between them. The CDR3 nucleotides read TGCAGCGTTGGGGCAGGCAGGGATACGCAGTATTTT. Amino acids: CSVGAGRDTQYF.

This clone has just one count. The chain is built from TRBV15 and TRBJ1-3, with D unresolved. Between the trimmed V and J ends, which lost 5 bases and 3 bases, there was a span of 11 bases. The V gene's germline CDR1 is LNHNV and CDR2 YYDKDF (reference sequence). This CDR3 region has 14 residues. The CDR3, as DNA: TGTGCCACCAGCGAGCAGCTTATTGGAAACACCATATATTTT. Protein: CATSEQLIGNTIYF.